The clone carrying this T cell receptor (beta chain) appeared a single time. Trimming cost V 2 bases and J 1 base, with 11 bases left between them. This CDR3 spans 15 amino acids. Germline CDR1 reads MDHEN; CDR2 reads SYDVKM. The data stem from a study of blood T cell repertoires in COVID-19. Study in general: Samples came from the United States, Italy and Spain, spanning acute and convalescent COVID-19.

Authors' processing steps: Amplification of reference gene primers provided the estimated nucleated cell counts. Sequencing used immunoSEQ multiplex PCR; TCRdb keeps in-frame clones, though not all of them. D and trimming come from the DNA, and the V and J calls and clone size come from that table. The sample yields 200,000 to 250,000 clones, 88% seen once. The TCR originated in a woman in her sixties with acute or convalescent COVID-19. The chain employs TRBV28 and TRBJ1-1; D is possibly TRBD1 (6 bases). The source material was peripheral blood. The CDR3 sequence: CASSLSGGANTEAFF. CDR3 nucleotides: TGTGCCAGCAGTTTAAGTGGGGGGGCGAACACTGAAGCTTTCTTT.